In its sample, the clone carrying this TCR beta chain was seen a few times. Its matching antigen is unknown. 5'RACE, which relied on constant-segment primers, yielded TCR alpha and TCR beta cDNA libraries carrying sample barcodes and UMIs. TCRdb independently ran MiXCR on the 5' RACE reads; one entry per CDR3 protein. The sample shows approximately 500,000 distinct CDR3 sequences, roughly 25% of them seen only once. The V and J ends lost 1 base and 0 bases, in that order; junction bases with no gene match: 5. Germline assignment: CDR1 LNHNV and CDR2 YYDKDF (reference sequence). The CDR3 totals 17 residues. This sample is part of a study of T-cell memory formation after mild COVID-19. Study observations and caveats: Those CD4+ clones that contracted were mainly in CM and EM (CD8+ ones in EMRA).

V usage is TRBV15 and J usage is TRBJ2-7; 11 bases map to TRBD2. This sequence originates from an adult woman who had mild COVID-19 (a few samples of this study predate the infection). Cell type and time point are not known. Sequencing used PBMCs or a T cell subset sorted from them (not recorded which). The CDR3 reads CATSRGSSGGPSYEQYF. DNA for the CDR3: TGTGCCACCAGCAGAGGATCTAGCGGGGGGCCCTCCTACGAGCAGTACTTC. Using reference TRBV15 and TRBJ2-7 for the parts outside the CDR3, the full variable domain is DAMVIQNPRYQVTQFGKPVTLSCSQTLNHNVMYWYQQKSSQAPKLLFHYYDKDFNNEADTPDNFQSRRPNTSFCFLDIRSPGLGDTAMYLCATSRGSSGGPSYEQYFGPGTRLTVT.